What follows are 11 T cell receptor beta chains derived from one specimen sequenced in a study of blood T cell repertoires in COVID-19. The table came from immunoSEQ multiplex PCR; TCRdb's copy has only in-frame clones and leaves some out. The table lists roughly 200,000 clones, 86% of them singletons. The sequenced material came from peripheral blood. All receptors come from a man older than 75 with acute or convalescent COVID-19.

This chain connects TRBV12-3 or TRBV12-4 to TRBJ1-1; weak D call: TRBD1 (6 bases). Trimming removed 7 bases from V and 11 bases from J, with 14 bases in between. The CDR3 sequence is 11 residues long. The CDR3 loop is CASTQDRGAFF. CDR3 DNA: TGTGCCAGCACACAGGACAGAGGGGCTTTCTTT.

This chain connects TRBV24-1 to TRBJ2-2, with TRBD1 matching 7 bases. V dropped 9 bases and J dropped 4; count of bases not matched to a gene: 13. The CDR3 covers 16 residues. Per germline, CDR1 KGHDR and CDR2 SFDVKD. The CDR3 sequence is CATASRDSLPTGELFF. CDR3 bases: TGTGCCACCGCTAGTCGGGACAGCTTGCCCACCGGGGAGCTGTTTTTT.

The chain recombines TRBV18 with TRBJ1-4; D is unclear. Trimming removed 3 bases at V and 4 bases at J, with 6 bases between. Germline V gives CDR1 KGHSH, CDR2 LQKENI. The CDR3 totals 13 residues. CDR3 protein: CASSPGSNEKLFF. For the CDR3, the DNA is TGTGCCAGCTCACCCGGGAGTAATGAAAAACTGTTTTTT.

The V and J genes are TRBV19 and TRBJ1-4; D unresolved. V was cut by 6 bases and J by 2 bases, with 13 bases left in between. The length of the CDR3 is 15 residues. Germline CDR1 and CDR2: LNHDA and SQIVND (reference sequence). The DNA for the CDR3 is TGTGCCAGTAGCGGTCAGGTGGGCACTAATGAAAAACTGTTTTTT. It translates to CASSGQVGTNEKLFF.

The chain combines TRBV19 with TRBJ1-6, with 8 bases that match TRBD1. V trimming: 6 bases; J trimming: 7 bases; junction bases outside the gene matches: 8. The CDR3 is 15 residues long. Germline lookup yields CDR1 LNHDA and CDR2 SQIVND (reference sequence). This CDR3 is CASSTPRQGNSPLHF. CDR3 in DNA: TGTGCCAGTAGCACCCCTCGACAGGGGAATTCACCCCTCCACTTT.

CDR3 sequence: CASSPSRGRRLFDEQYF. DNA of the CDR3: TGTGCCAGCAGTCCCTCTCGGGGAAGACGATTATTCGACGAGCAGTACTTC. This chain uses TRBV6-2 or TRBV6-3 with TRBJ2-7; perhaps TRBD2 as D (5 bases). Trimming removed 5 bases at V and 5 bases at J, with 25 bases between. CDR1 is MNHEY and CDR2 is SVGEGT in the germline V gene. CDR3 length: 17 residues.

The rearrangement uses TRBV3-1 (or the pseudogene TRBV3-2) and TRBJ1-1; tentative D call: TRBD1 (5 bases). The CDR3 runs to 15 residues. Germline CDR1 is LGHDT and CDR2 is YNNKEL (reference sequence). The germline V and J ends were trimmed by 1 base and 6 bases, with 15 bases remaining between them. CDR3 sequence (DNA): TGTGCCAGCAGCCAAGGACTCGGGGGACCTCCTGAAGCTTTCTTT. This gives the protein CASSQGLGGPPEAFF.

The chain uses TRBV18 and TRBJ2-2; TRBD2 is a possible D gene (5 bases). The CDR3 runs to 13 residues. Germline CDR1 reads KGHSH; CDR2 reads LQKENI. With 0 bases removed from V and 16 bases from J, the gap between germline ends came to 15 bases. The CDR3 reads CASSPPRAGNKFF. The CDR3 DNA follows: TGTGCCAGCTCACCACCTAGGGCGGGCAATAAGTTTTTT.

Remarks on this clone: Compared with germline, one end of the junction differs, possibly owing to a read error. This chain links TRBV7-7 with TRBJ2-3; 7 bases match TRBD1. Germline CDR1 and CDR2: SSHAT and FNYEAQ (reference sequence). The CDR3 contains 14 residues. CDR3 amino acids: CASSRDRNTDTQYF. CDR3 nucleotides: TGTGCTAGCAGCCGGGACAGAAACACAGATACGCAGTATTTT.

The chain joins TRBV19 to TRBJ2-5; tentatively, D is TRBD1 (5 bases). V lost 9 bases to trimming and J lost 2 bases, with 16 bases between them. CDR3 length: 14 residues. Per the germline V gene, CDR1 is LNHDA and CDR2 is SQIVND (reference sequence). The CDR3 nucleotides are TGTGCCAGCCAGAGAGCTCAGGGACAAGAGACCCAGTACTTC. Translating gives CASQRAQGQETQYF.

This clone was found once. V is TRBV29-1 and J is TRBJ1-4; 9 nucleotides agree with TRBD1. Germline CDR1 reads SQVTM; CDR2 reads ANQGSEA. V dropped 3 bases and J dropped 8; count of bases not matched to a gene: 7. This CDR3 is built from 14 residues. CDR3 amino acids: CSVDPGQGQEKLFF. The CDR3 DNA follows: TGCAGCGTTGATCCGGGACAGGGTCAAGAAAAACTGTTTTTT. Full variable domain (rest looked up from reference TRBV29-1 and TRBJ1-4): SAVISQKPSRDICQRGTSLTIQCQVDSQVTMMFWYRQQPGQSLTLIATANQGSEATYESGFVIDKFPISRPNLTFSTLTVSNMSPEDSSIYLCSVDPGQGQEKLFFGSGTQLSVL.